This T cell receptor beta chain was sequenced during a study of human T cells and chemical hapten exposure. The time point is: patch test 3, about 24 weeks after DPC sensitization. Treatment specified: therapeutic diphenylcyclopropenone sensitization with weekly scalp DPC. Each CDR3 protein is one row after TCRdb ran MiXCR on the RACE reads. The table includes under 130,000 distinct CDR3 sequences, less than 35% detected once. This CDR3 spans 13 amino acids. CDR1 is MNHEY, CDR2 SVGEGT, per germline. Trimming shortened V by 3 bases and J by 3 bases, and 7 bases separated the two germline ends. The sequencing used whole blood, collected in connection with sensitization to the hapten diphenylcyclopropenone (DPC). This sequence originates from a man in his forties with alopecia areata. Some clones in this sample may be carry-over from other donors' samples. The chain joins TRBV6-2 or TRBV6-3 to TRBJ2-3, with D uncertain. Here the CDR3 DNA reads TGTGCCAGCAGTTATACCGCAACAGATACGCAGTATTTT. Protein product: CASSYTATDTQYF.